One sample yielded the 8 T cell receptor beta chains listed below, sequenced in a study of blood T cell repertoires in COVID-19. Produced via immunoSEQ multiplex PCR; TCRdb's table is partial and in-frame only. The sample lists some 95,000 clones, approximately 76% occurring once. The sequenced sample consisted of peripheral blood. These receptors all come from an older man with acute or convalescent COVID-19.

V usage is TRBV5-1 and J usage is TRBJ2-7; TRBD1 agrees at 9 bases. There are 14 residues in the CDR3. The J segment lost 6 bases and the V segment lost 4 bases, leaving 8 bases of the junction unmatched. Germline CDR1 and CDR2: SGHRS and YFSETQ. CDR3 sequence: CASSEPGTGPEQYV. DNA of the CDR3: TGCGCCAGCAGCGAGCCCGGGACAGGGCCCGAGCAGTACGTC.

The chain employs TRBV30 and TRBJ1-1, with D perhaps TRBD1 (5 bases). CDR1 and CDR2 (germline): GTSNPN, SVGIG (reference sequence). Trimming left V 4 bases short and J 0 bases short, with 9 bases between. The CDR3 is 13 residues long. The CDR3 here is CAWKGALNTEAFF. DNA of the CDR3: TGTGCCTGGAAAGGGGCCCTGAACACTGAAGCTTTCTTT. Filled out from reference TRBV30 and TRBJ1-1, the complete variable domain reads SQTIHQWPATLVQPVGSPLSLECTVEGTSNPNLYWYRQAAGRGLQLLFYSVGIGQISSEVPQNLSASRPQDRQFILSSKKLLLSDSGFYLCAWKGALNTEAFFGQGTRLTVV.

The chain joins TRBV7-3 to TRBJ1-1; TRBD1 aligns across 7 bases. Germline V gene sequence: CDR1 SGHTA, CDR2 FQGTGA. V lost 5 bases, J lost 8 bases, and 8 bases stayed unmatched. The CDR3 covers 13 residues. DNA for the CDR3: TGTGCCAGCAGCACGAGTTGGGGACAGGAAGCTTTCTTT. The encoded protein is CASSTSWGQEAFF.

The chain uses TRBV5-1 and TRBJ1-5; D unclear. V shed 5 bases and J shed 3 bases, with 9 bases lying between them. The CDR3 sequence is 13 residues long. From germline, CDR1 is SGHRS and CDR2 YFSETQ. CDR3 in DNA: TGCGCCAGCAGTTACGACTCCAATCAGCCCCAGCATTTT. Its protein product is CASSYDSNQPQHF.

The genes are TRBV9 and TRBJ2-7; 8 positions agree with TRBD2. The trim removed 4 bases at V and 3 bases at J, leaving 3 bases unmatched. CDR3 length: 13 amino acids. Germline values: CDR1 SGDLS, CDR2 YYNGEE. The CDR3 loop is CASSSGLDYEQYF. As DNA, the CDR3 is TGTGCCAGCAGCTCGGGACTAGACTACGAGCAGTACTTC.

V is TRBV20-1 and J is TRBJ2-1, with TRBD2 identical over 11 bases. Trimming removed 3 bases from V and 7 bases from J; junction bases left unmatched: 11. There are 16 residues in the CDR3. Per the germline V gene, CDR1 is DFQATT and CDR2 is SNEGSKA (reference sequence). The DNA for the CDR3 is TGCAGTGCTAGTCAAGGCGGCCTAGCGGGGGGTAATGAGCAGTTCTTC. Its protein is CSASQGGLAGGNEQFF.

The chain is built from TRBV7-9 and TRBJ2-4; D may be TRBD1 (5 bases). V was shortened by 6 bases and J by 5 bases, with 11 bases between the two germline ends. Per the germline V gene, CDR1 is SEHNR and CDR2 is FQNEAQ (reference sequence). The CDR3 contains 13 residues. The CDR3 nucleotides are TGTGCCAGCAGTCCACCCAGGGAAAACATTCAGTACTTC. It yields the protein CASSPPRENIQYF.

This clone was counted a few times. The rearrangement uses TRBV10-1 and TRBJ1-1; a possible D gene is TRBD1 (5 bases). The V end was cut by 0 bases, the J end by 4 bases, with 15 bases between. The CDR3 covers 16 residues. Germline V gene lookup returns CDR1 WNHNN and CDR2 SYGVQD (reference sequence). The CDR3 loop reads CASSESRRPQGTEAFF. The CDR3, as DNA: TGCGCCAGCAGTGAGTCGAGGCGACCTCAGGGCACTGAAGCTTTCTTT.